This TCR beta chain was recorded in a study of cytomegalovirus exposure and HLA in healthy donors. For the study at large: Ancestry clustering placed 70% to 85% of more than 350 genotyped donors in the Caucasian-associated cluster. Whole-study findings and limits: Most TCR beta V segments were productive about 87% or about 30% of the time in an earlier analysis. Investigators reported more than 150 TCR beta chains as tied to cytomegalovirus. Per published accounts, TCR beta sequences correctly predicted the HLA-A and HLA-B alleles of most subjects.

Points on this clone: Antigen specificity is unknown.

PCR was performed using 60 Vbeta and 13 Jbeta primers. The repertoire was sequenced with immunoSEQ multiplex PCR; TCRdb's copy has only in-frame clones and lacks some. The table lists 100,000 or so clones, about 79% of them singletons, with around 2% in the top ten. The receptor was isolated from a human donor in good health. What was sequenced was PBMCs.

The CDR3 region is CASSLEGTYEQYF. CDR3 in DNA: TGCGCCAGCAGCTTGGAGGGGACCTACGAGCAGTACTTC. V is TRBV5-1 and J is TRBJ2-7; TRBD1 might be the D (5 bases). CDR1 and CDR2 (germline): SGHRS, YFSETQ. V gave up 0 bases and J gave up 2 bases, with 6 bases separating them. CDR3 length equals 13 residues.